Given below is one T cell receptor (beta chain) in context. Its antigen is not identified. This entry is derived from a study of PD-1 blockade in classical Hodgkin lymphoma. The table came from immunoSEQ multiplex PCR; TCRdb's copy has only in-frame clones and leaves some out. The top ten hold over 9% of the sample, which has roughly 97,000 clones, around 80% seen once. Autologous stem cell transplantation was followed by relapse in every patient, and brentuximab vedotin exposure varied. The V end lost 4 bases, the J end lost 4 bases, and 17 bases lay between the germline ends. CDR1 MGHRA and CDR2 YSYEKL come from the germline V gene. The CDR3 consists of 15 residues. General study results and limits: Complete responders entered with baseline diversity on par with newly diagnosed patients, the results showed. CD4+ but not CD8+ TCR diversity rose significantly by C4D1.

The TCR was taken from a human donor with classical Hodgkin lymphoma. The chain employs TRBV4-1 and TRBJ2-7; D perhaps matches TRBD2 (6 bases). Source: peripheral blood mononuclear cells (PBMCs), taken at baseline. DNA of the CDR3: TGCGCCAGCAGCCCTGGGGTGGGAGGCCTATACGAGCAGTACTTC. Translation: CASSPGVGGLYEQYF.